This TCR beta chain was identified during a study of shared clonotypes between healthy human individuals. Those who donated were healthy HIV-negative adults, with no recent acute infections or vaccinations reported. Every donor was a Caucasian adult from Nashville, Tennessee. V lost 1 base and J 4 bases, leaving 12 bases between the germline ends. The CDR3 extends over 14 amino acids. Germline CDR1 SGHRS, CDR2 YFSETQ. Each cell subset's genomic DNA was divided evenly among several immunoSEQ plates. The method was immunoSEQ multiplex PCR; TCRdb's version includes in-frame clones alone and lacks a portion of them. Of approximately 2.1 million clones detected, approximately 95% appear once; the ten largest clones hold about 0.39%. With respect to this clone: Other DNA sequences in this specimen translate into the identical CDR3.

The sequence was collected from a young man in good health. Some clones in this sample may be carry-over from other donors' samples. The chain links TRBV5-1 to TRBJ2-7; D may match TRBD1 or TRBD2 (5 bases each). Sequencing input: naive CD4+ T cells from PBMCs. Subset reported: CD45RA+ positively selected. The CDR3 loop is CASSLLSGTYEQYF. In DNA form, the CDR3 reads TGCGCCAGCAGCTTGTTGTCCGGGACGTACGAGCAGTACTTC.